Each of the 5 T cell receptor beta chains below was sequenced from the same sample in a study of control samples from healthy donors and cancer patients. Assay used: immunoSEQ multiplex PCR; TCRdb lists only in-frame clones, some missing. The sample carries tens of thousands of clones, approximately 88% recorded once. The sequenced sample was PBMCs. These receptors originate from a woman in her 50s with colorectal cancer.

V and J are TRBV9 and TRBJ1-4; TRBD1 agrees at 9 bases. This CDR3 has 17 residues. V was pared by 3 bases and J by 3 bases, with 9 bases of the junction left unmatched. In germline, CDR1 is SGDLS, CDR2 YYNGEE. The CDR3 region is CASSGGQGIRSNEKLFF. The CDR3 DNA follows: TGTGCCAGCAGCGGGGGACAGGGTATTCGCTCTAATGAAAAACTGTTTTTT.

This rearrangement joins TRBV14 to TRBJ1-1; D is ambiguous. Per germline, CDR1 SGHDN and CDR2 FVKESK. V dropped 4 bases and J dropped 6 bases, with 18 bases sitting between them. The CDR3 covers 15 residues. The CDR3 is CASSPLRPGIPEAFF. The CDR3 region has the DNA TGTGCCAGCAGCCCACTGAGACCTGGGATCCCTGAAGCTTTCTTT. The whole variable domain, filled in from reference TRBV14 and TRBJ1-1, reads EAGVTQFPSHSVIEKGQTVTLRCDPISGHDNLYWYRRVMGKEIKFLLHFVKESKQDESGMPNNRFLAERTGGTYSTLKVQPAELEDSGVYFCASSPLRPGIPEAFFGQGTRLTVV.

The rearrangement links TRBV9 to TRBJ1-2; D is ambiguous. Trimming pared 0 bases from V and 4 bases from J, leaving 10 bases between. The CDR3 covers 14 residues. Germline V lookup: CDR1 SGDLS, CDR2 YYNGEE. CDR3 region: CASSVGMEAYGYTF. The CDR3 DNA reads TGTGCCAGCAGCGTAGGTATGGAAGCCTATGGCTACACCTTC.

The J gene is TRBJ1-2, the V gene TRBV9, with a weak D call TRBD1 (5 bases). The germline CDR1 and CDR2 sequences are SGDLS and YYNGEE. This CDR3 has 15 amino acids. Trimming shortened V by 4 bases and J by 4 bases, and 17 bases separated the two germline ends. The CDR3 region has the DNA TGTGCCAGCAGCCCATCGTGGGGGGGGACCTATGGCTACACCTTC. This sequence encodes CASSPSWGGTYGYTF.

The gene calls are TRBV6-2 or TRBV6-3 and TRBJ1-3; no reliable D call. Trimming removed 6 bases at V and 3 bases at J, with 9 bases between. The CDR3 extends over 13 amino acids. CDR1 MNHEY and CDR2 SVGEGT come from the germline V gene. The DNA for the CDR3 is TGTGCCAGCAGCACGGGAGGTGGAAACACCATATATTTT. Its translation is CASSTGGGNTIYF.